The rows below give T cell receptor beta chains drawn from one sample of a study of quantifying T cell responses using KT2 cells. TCRdb redid the calling of the UMI-ligation and nested PCR reads with MiXCR, one entry per CDR3 protein. This table has fewer than 50,000 distinct CDR3 sequences, around 15% appearing once. The material sequenced was PBMCs spiked with cells of the T cell clone KT2. The receptor set was obtained from a human donor. CDR3s include the opening cysteine and the closing phenylalanine or tryptophan. D genes are given only for firm matches.

d_call	v_call	cdr3_aa
NA	TRBV6-2/TRBV6-3	CASSYLTDRNQPQHF
NA	TRBV7-8	CASSLGGLESNQPQHF
TRBD2	TRBV4-3	CASSHEGLAGDNEQFF
NA	TRBV10-3	CAIQPGTANTGELFF
TRBD1	TRBV7-9	CASSPRTGGGYTEAFF
TRBD1	TRBV29-1	CSVVRDRGTGELFF
TRBD1	TRBV27	CASSLGTGSNEQYF
TRBD1	TRBV6-4	CASSVTGQGADTQYF
NA	TRBV7-6	CASSLWSGLQETQYF
TRBD1	TRBV12-5	CASGLASGAGGYSQPQHF
TRBD1	TRBV20-1	CSARMGTADSSPLHF
TRBD2	TRBV20-1	CSARLAGGLWDAYNEQFF
NA	TRBV14	CASSRQGRNSPLHF